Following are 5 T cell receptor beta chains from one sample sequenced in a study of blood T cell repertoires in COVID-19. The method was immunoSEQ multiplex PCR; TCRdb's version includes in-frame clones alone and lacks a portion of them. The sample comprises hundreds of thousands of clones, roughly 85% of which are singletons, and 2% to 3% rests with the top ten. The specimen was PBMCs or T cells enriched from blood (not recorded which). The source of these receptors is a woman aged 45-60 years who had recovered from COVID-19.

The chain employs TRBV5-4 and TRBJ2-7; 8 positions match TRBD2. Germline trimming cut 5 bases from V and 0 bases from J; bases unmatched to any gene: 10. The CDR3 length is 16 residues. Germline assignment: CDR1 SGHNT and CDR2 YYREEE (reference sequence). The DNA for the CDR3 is TGTGCCAGCAGTCGGCAACTAGCGGCAAGCTCCTACGAGCAGTACTTC. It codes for CASSRQLAASSYEQYF.

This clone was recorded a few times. CDR3 loop: CASSEDGGYYGYTF. The CDR3 nucleotides are TGTGCCAGCAGTGAGGACGGAGGTTACTATGGCTACACCTTC. The gene calls are TRBV25-1 and TRBJ1-2; D ambiguous. This CDR3 has 14 amino acids. CDR1 MGHDK and CDR2 SYGVNS come from the germline V gene. V was trimmed by 3 bases and J by 3 bases, leaving 11 bases between them.

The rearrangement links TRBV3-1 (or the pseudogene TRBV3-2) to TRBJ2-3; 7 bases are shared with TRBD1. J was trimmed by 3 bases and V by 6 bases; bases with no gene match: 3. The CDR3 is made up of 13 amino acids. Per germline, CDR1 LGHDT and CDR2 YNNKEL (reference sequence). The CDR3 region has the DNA TGTGCCAGCAGAAACAGGGGTACAGATACGCAGTATTTT. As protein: CASRNRGTDTQYF.

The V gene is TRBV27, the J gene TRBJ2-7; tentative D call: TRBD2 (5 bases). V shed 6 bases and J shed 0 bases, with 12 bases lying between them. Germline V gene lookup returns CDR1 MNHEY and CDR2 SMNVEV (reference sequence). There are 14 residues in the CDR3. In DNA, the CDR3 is TGTGCCAGCAGCATACGGAGGCTCTCCTACGAGCAGTACTTC. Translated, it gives CASSIRRLSYEQYF.

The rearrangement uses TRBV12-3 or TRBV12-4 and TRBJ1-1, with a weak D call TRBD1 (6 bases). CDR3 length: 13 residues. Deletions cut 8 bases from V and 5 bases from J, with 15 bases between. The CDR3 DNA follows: TGTGCCAGCGACCAGGGGTTGAGAACTGAAGCTTTCTTT. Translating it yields CASDQGLRTEAFF.